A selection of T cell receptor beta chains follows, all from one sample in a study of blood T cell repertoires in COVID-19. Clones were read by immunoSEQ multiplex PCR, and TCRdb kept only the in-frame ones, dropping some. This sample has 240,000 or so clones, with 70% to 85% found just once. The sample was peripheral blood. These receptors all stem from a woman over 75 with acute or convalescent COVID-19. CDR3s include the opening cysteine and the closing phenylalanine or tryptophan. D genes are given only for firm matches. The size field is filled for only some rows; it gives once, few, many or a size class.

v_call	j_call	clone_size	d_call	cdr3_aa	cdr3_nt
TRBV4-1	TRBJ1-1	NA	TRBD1	CASSLGQGARSRDLNTEAFF	TGCGCCAGCAGCCTAGGACAGGGGGCGCGGTCAAGGGACCTAAACACTGAAGCTTTCTTT
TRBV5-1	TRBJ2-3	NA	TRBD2	CASSLTGGIKDTQYF	TGCGCCAGCAGCTTAACGGGGGGGATTAAAGATACGCAGTATTTT
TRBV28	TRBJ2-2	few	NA	CASSKNTGELFF	TGTGCCAGCAGCAAGAACACCGGGGAGCTGTTTTTT
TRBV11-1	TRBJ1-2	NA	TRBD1	CASSTGTGMGNYGYTF	TGTGCCAGCAGCACCGGGACAGGGATGGGGAACTATGGCTACACCTTC
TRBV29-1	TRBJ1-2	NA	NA	CSVEQGGYTF	TGCAGCGTGGAACAGGGTGGCTACACCTTC
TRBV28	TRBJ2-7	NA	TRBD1	CASSLSPGQGTYEQYF	TGTGCCAGCAGTTTATCCCCGGGACAGGGGACCTACGAGCAGTACTTC
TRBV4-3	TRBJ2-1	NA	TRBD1	CASSQDAGGSYNEQFF	TGCGCCAGCAGCCAAGATGCAGGGGGATCCTACAATGAGCAGTTCTTC
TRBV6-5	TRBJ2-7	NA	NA	CASNNYEQYF	TGTGCCAGCAATAACTACGAGCAGTACTTC
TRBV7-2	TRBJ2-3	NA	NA	CASSPDPLSTDTQYF	TGTGCCAGCAGCCCAGATCCCCTTAGCACAGATACGCAGTATTTT
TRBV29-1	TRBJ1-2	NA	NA	CSVDRGGVAYGYTF	TGCAGCGTTGACCGGGGTGGGGTTGCGTATGGCTACACCTTC
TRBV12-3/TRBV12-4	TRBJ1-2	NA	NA	CASSWDREGGYTF	TGTGCCAGCAGTTGGGACCGGGAGGGAGGCTACACCTTC
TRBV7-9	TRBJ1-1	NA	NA	CASSFQGPEAFF	TGTGCCAGCAGCTTTCAGGGGCCCGAAGCTTTCTTT
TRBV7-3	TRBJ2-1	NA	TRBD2	CASSLTSGKPWNEQFF	TGTGCCAGCAGCTTGACTAGCGGGAAACCTTGGAATGAGCAGTTCTTC
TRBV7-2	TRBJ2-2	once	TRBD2	CASSLVTASSGGVTGELFF	TGTGCCAGCAGCTTAGTGACAGCGTCTAGCGGGGGAGTTACCGGGGAGCTGTTTTTT
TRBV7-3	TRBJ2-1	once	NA	CASSARYGSYNEQFF	TGTGCCAGCAGCGCCCGTTACGGCTCCTACAATGAGCAGTTCTTC
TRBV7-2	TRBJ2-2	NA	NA	CASSLLPGVNTGELFF	TGTGCCAGCAGCTTACTCCCCGGGGTTAACACCGGGGAGCTGTTTTTT
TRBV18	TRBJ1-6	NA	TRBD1	CASSPAPGQGVSPLHF	TGTGCCAGCTCACCAGCACCGGGACAGGGCGTTTCACCCCTCCACTTT
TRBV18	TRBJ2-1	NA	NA	CASSATGLSSYNEQFF	TGTGCCAGCTCAGCAACAGGGTTGAGCTCCTACAATGAGCAGTTCTTC
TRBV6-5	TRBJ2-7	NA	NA	CASSPGQLYEQYF	TGTGCCAGCAGTCCCGGACAGCTCTACGAGCAGTACTTC
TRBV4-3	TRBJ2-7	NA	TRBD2	CASSQGLAGSYEQYF	TGCGCCAGCAGCCAAGGGCTAGCGGGGTCCTACGAGCAGTACTTC
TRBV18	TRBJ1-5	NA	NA	CASSDSYSNQPQHF	TGTGCCAGCTCAGACAGCTATAGCAATCAGCCCCAGCATTTT
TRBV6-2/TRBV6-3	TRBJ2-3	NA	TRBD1	CASSYLLRQGSKDTQYF	TGTGCCAGCAGTTACTTATTACGACAGGGATCTAAAGATACGCAGTATTTT
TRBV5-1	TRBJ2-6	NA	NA	CASSLVSQPLFANVLTF	TGCGCCAGCAGCTTGGTATCACAGCCTCTATTTGCCAACGTCCTGACTTTC
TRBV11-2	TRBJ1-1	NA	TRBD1	CASSPGQGAYEAFF	TGTGCCAGCAGCCCCGGACAGGGGGCATATGAAGCTTTCTTT
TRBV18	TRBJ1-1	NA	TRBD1	CASSPRRQGSTEAFF	TGTGCCAGCTCACCCCGTCGACAGGGAAGTACTGAAGCTTTCTTT
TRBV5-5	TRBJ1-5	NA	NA	CASSLGAEAYSNQPQHF	TGTGCCAGCAGCTTGGGGGCCGAAGCTTATAGCAATCAGCCCCAGCATTTT
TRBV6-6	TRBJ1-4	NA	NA	CASALDRNNEKLFF	TGTGCCAGCGCGCTCGACAGAAACAATGAAAAACTGTTTTTT
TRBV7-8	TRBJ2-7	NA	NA	CASSLVQGTGEQYF	TGTGCCAGCAGCTTAGTCCAGGGTACAGGCGAGCAGTACTTC
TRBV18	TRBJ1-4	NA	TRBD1	CASSPRGQAATNEKLFF	TGTGCCAGCTCACCCCGGGGACAGGCTGCAACTAATGAAAAACTGTTTTTT
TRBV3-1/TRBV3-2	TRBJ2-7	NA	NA	CASPPGPRDEQYF	TGTGCCAGCCCCCCCGGGCCCAGGGACGAGCAGTACTTC
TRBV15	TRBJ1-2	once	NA	CATSSRPQTYGYTF	TGTGCCACCAGCAGCAGGCCCCAAACTTATGGCTACACCTTC
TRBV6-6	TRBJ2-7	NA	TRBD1	CASSYSRTGGEQYF	TGTGCCAGCAGTTATTCCCGGACAGGGGGAGAGCAGTACTTC
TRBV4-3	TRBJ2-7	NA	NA	CASSPLGLFEQYF	TGCGCCAGCAGCCCCCTCGGACTTTTCGAGCAGTACTTC
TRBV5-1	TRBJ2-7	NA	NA	CASSITGPYEQYF	TGCGCCAGCAGCATCACTGGTCCCTACGAGCAGTACTTC
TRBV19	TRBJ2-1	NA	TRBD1	CASISGTGPYNEQFF	TGTGCCAGTATATCGGGGACAGGGCCCTACAATGAGCAGTTCTTC
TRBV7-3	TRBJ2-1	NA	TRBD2	CASSLDLAGGAQEQFF	TGTGCCAGCAGCTTAGATTTAGCGGGGGGTGCTCAAGAGCAGTTCTTC
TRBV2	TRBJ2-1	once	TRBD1	CASSIAGGKYNEQFF	TGTGCCAGCAGTATAGCAGGGGGCAAATACAATGAGCAGTTCTTC
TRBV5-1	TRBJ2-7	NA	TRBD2	CASSGTIAGGSYEQYF	TGCGCCAGCAGCGGGACGATAGCGGGGGGCTCCTACGAGCAGTACTTC
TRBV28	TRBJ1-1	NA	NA	CASSFNLPGAWAFF	TGTGCCAGCAGTTTTAATCTACCAGGGGCCTGGGCTTTCTTT
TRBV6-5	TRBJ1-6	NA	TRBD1	CASRSGTGGSPLHF	TGTGCCAGCAGGTCCGGGACAGGGGGCTCACCCCTCCACTTT
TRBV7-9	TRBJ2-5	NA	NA	CASSFGQTGQETQYF	TGTGCCAGCAGCTTCGGTCAGACAGGCCAAGAGACCCAGTACTTC
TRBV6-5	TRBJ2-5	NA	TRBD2	CASSLGGGERQTQYF	TGTGCCAGCAGCCTAGGCGGGGGGGAGCGGCAGACCCAGTACTTC
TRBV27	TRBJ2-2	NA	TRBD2	CASGASSRRGANTGELFF	TGTGCCAGCGGGGCCTCTTCGAGGCGGGGGGCGAACACCGGGGAGCTGTTTTTT
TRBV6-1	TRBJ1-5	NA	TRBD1	CASSGAGTGGGQPQHF	TGTGCCAGCAGTGGAGCCGGGACAGGGGGCGGTCAGCCCCAGCATTTT
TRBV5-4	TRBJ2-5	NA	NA	CASSLSGRGYQETQYF	TGTGCCAGCAGCTTGAGCGGCAGGGGATACCAAGAGACCCAGTACTTC
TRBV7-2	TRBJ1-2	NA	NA	CASSLRRDDGYTF	TGTGCCAGCAGCTTACGGCGGGACGATGGCTACACCTTC
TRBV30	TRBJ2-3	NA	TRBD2	CAWSVTGLAQITDTQYF	TGTGCCTGGAGTGTTACGGGACTAGCGCAAATCACAGATACGCAGTATTTT
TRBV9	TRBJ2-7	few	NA	CASSVGLAGEQYF	TGTGCCAGCAGCGTAGGGCTAGCCGGCGAGCAGTACTTC
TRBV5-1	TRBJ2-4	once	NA	CASSLGRAAKNIQYF	TGCGCCAGCAGCTTAGGCAGGGCGGCCAAAAACATTCAGTACTTC
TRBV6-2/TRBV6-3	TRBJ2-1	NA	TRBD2	CASSLAGVNYNEQFF	TGTGCCAGCAGTTTAGCGGGAGTAAACTACAATGAGCAGTTCTTC
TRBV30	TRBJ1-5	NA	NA	CAEQPFPRDQPQHF	TGTGCCGAACAACCTTTCCCCCGGGATCAGCCCCAGCATTTT
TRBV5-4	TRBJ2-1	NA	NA	CASSLAGPSQNNEQFF	TGTGCCAGCAGCTTGGCCGGGCCTAGCCAAAACAATGAGCAGTTCTTC
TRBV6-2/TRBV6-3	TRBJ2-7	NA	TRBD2	CASSYPPSGGVYEQYF	TGTGCCAGCAGTTATCCCCCTAGCGGGGGGGTCTACGAGCAGTACTTC
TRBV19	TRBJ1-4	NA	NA	CASSIAGGGGEKLFF	TGTGCCAGTAGTATTGCAGGCGGGGGGGGCGAAAAACTGTTTTTT